The source of this T cell receptor (beta chain) is a study of blood T cell repertoires in COVID-19 (dated by TCRdb to 2020 to 2022). About the study as a whole: The collaborator samples originated in the United States, Italy and Spain and spanned the acute and convalescent phases of COVID-19. The prospective study material was composed of cDNA or gDNA derived from T cells, B-cell-depleted T cells, or PBMCs. Deeply sampled blood TCRbeta repertoires from subjects exposed to, actively infected with, or recovered from COVID-19 were included in the dataset. The repertoires were released in a freely available public database intended as a resource for research on the immune response to SARS-CoV-2. The samples were drawn from the first 160 participants of the ongoing ImmuneRACE study and from some 1,300 subjects provided by 6 global collaborators. Sample metadata almost always included a de-identified subject ID, COVID-19 status, age in years and sex. Where available, HLA class I and class II types were taken from metadata supplied by the sample provider and were not determined by assay-based typing. Overall results and qualifications from the work: The amount of clinical and demographic metadata varied by source and participant and was provided uncurated.

Per the germline V gene, KGHSH is the CDR1 and LQKENI is the CDR2. For this chain, trimming is 0 bases at the V end and 1 base at the J end, and the number of junction bases without a gene match is 1. The CDR3 measures 16 amino acids from cysteine to phenylalanine. The only DNA kept is the CDR3, 48 bases in frame from the first base. The immunoSEQ Assay, a bias-controlled multiplex PCR, was used to amplify TCRbeta CDR3 regions from genomic DNA. Per the authors' processing: Within the assay, amplification of reference gene primers was used to estimate how many nucleated cells each sample contained. To quantify the absolute abundance of each unique TCRbeta CDR3 rearrangement, sequence reads were collapsed and filtered. Productive Simpson clonality was computed per sample as the square root of Simpson's diversity index over productive rearrangements. Entries here come from immuneACCESS through TCRdb and include only in-frame sequences with V and J called. Some clones fail to appear in such tables; in the studies checked, an unresolved V gene covers under half of the shortfall, and the cause of the remainder is unknown. V and J calls and clone size are given by that table; D and trimming were obtained from the DNA. The sample has about 150,000 clones on record, about 80% of them singletons. The ten largest make up 10% to 15% of the sample.

As concerns this clone: This clone's antigen is unknown. No base-level quality is on record; no much larger clone is a single base apart.

Another Seattle source contributed samples from volunteer blood donors who had recovered from COVID-19. Whole blood was collected in K2EDTA tubes by collaborating institutions according to the institutions' own protocols. For TCRbeta analysis, collaborators shipped samples as frozen whole blood, isolated PBMCs, or DNA extracted from either of those sample types. This chain is built from TRBV18 and TRBJ2-7; 12 bases in the middle match TRBD2. The receptor's source is a man aged 65 to 79 who had recovered from COVID-19. The sequencing input was peripheral blood. The DNA reads as follows: TGTGCCAGCTCACCACCGACTAGCGGGAGTTCCTACGAGCAGTACTTC. This yields the protein CASSPPTSGSSYEQYF.